A single sample gave rise to the 19 T cell receptor beta chains below, sequenced in a study of OX40 agonist ivuxolimab in advanced cancers. Assay used: immunoSEQ multiplex PCR; TCRdb lists only in-frame clones, some missing. The sample has around 94,000 clones, 70% to 85% seen once. The sample in question was CD4+ or CD8+ T cells sorted from blood, obtained in a trial of the OX40 agonist ivuxolimab. The receptors derive from an adult with an advanced solid tumor such as melanoma, head and neck, liver or kidney cancer.

Comment on this clone: One junction end disagrees with the germline gene, perhaps due to a read error. V and J are TRBV18 and TRBJ1-5; D is perhaps TRBD1 (5 bases). There are 14 residues in the CDR3. CDR1 and CDR2 from the germline V gene are KGHSH and LQKENI. Here the CDR3 DNA reads TGTGCCAGCTCTCCACAGGCTCTCAATCAGCCCCAGCATTTT. Its protein is CASSPQALNQPQHF.

This chain connects TRBV7-8 to TRBJ1-5; possibly TRBD1 for D (5 bases). The CDR3 contains 14 residues. Germline loops: CDR1 SGHVS, CDR2 FQNEAQ. V was pared by 5 bases and J by 4 bases, with 12 bases between. CDR3 sequence: CASSGGRANQPQHF. CDR3 sequence (DNA): TGTGCCAGCAGCGGGGGACGGGCTAATCAGCCCCAGCATTTT.

The chain has TRBV10-1 and TRBJ2-7; the D gene is possibly TRBD2 (6 bases). Trimming left V 4 bases short and J 5 bases short, with 12 bases between. CDR1 WNHNN and CDR2 SYGVQD come from the germline V gene (reference sequence). This CDR3 is built from 13 residues. CDR3: CASSGGVNDEQYF. The CDR3 DNA reads as TGCGCCAGCAGTGGGGGGGTAAACGACGAGCAGTACTTC.

The genes are TRBV19 and TRBJ2-7; D is perhaps TRBD1 (5 bases). CDR1 is LNHDA, CDR2 SQIVND, per germline (reference sequence). V shed 3 bases and J shed 3 bases, with 12 bases lying between them. The CDR3 has 14 amino acids. The CDR3 protein is CASSIGAENYEQYF. The CDR3 coding sequence is TGTGCCAGTAGTATTGGGGCCGAGAACTACGAGCAGTACTTC. Using reference TRBV19 and TRBJ2-7 for the parts outside the CDR3, the full variable domain is DGGITQSPKYLFRKEGQNVTLSCEQNLNHDAMYWYRQDPGQGLRLIYYSQIVNDFQKGDIAEGYSVSREKKESFPLTVTSAQKNPTAFYLCASSIGAENYEQYFGPGTRLTVT.

The V gene is TRBV19, the J gene TRBJ2-2; 12 bases align to TRBD1. There are 20 residues in the CDR3. Unmatched junction bases numbered 16, after V lost 7 bases and J lost 1 base. Germline V CDR1 and CDR2: LNHDA, SQIVND (reference sequence). CDR3 region: CASTKRDRGRAGQNTGELFF. The CDR3 bases are TGTGCCAGTACTAAAAGGGACAGGGGGCGAGCGGGGCAGAACACCGGGGAGCTGTTTTTT.

The gene calls are TRBV11-3 and TRBJ2-7, with TRBD2 matching over 8 bases. J lost 6 bases, V lost 2 bases, and 9 bases had no gene match. Per germline, CDR1 SGHNT and CDR2 YENEEA. This CDR3 is built from 15 residues. This chain's CDR3 is CASSLSGISGGEQYF. The CDR3 DNA reads TGTGCCAGCAGCTTATCAGGGATCAGCGGGGGCGAGCAGTACTTC. The variable domain in full, with the rest retrieved from reference TRBV11-3 and TRBJ2-7, is EAGVVQSPRYKIIEKKQPVAFWCNPISGHNTLYWYLQNLGQGPELLIRYENEEAVDDSQLPKDRFSAERLKGVDSTLKIQPAELGDSAVYLCASSLSGISGGEQYFGPGTRLTVT.

The chain couples TRBV11-2 to TRBJ2-3; D remains unclear. The CDR3 length is 12 residues. With 5 bases removed from V and 5 bases from J, the gap between germline ends came to 8 bases. CDR1 and CDR2 (germline): SGHAT, FQNNGV. The CDR3 sequence is CASSTSLDTQYF. CDR3 DNA: TGTGCCAGCAGCACCTCCCTAGATACGCAGTATTTT.

The table lists this clone with a few counts. The V call is TRBV2, the J call TRBJ1-5, with D possibly being TRBD1 (5 bases). The germline CDR1 and CDR2 sequences are SNHLY and FYNNEI. Trimming cost V 7 bases and J 4 bases, with 11 bases left between them. The CDR3 consists of 13 residues. This chain's CDR3 is CASTQEANQPQHF. The CDR3 DNA reads as TGTGCCAGCACACAGGAGGCAAATCAGCCCCAGCATTTT.

This chain uses TRBV5-1 with TRBJ2-1; 9 bases are shared with TRBD2. Trimming cost V 0 bases and J 8 bases; bases outside gene matches: 9. CDR3 size: 16 residues. CDR1 and CDR2 from the germline V gene are SGHRS and YFSETQ. In DNA form, the CDR3 reads TGCGCCAGCAGCTTGGCTGGTAGCGGGAGTAATTATGAGCAGTTCTTC. Translation: CASSLAGSGSNYEQFF.

The chain links TRBV7-2 to TRBJ2-3; 10 positions match TRBD1. Germline loops: CDR1 SGHTA, CDR2 FQGNSA. The ends lost 5 bases at V and 8 bases at J; junction bases unmatched: 10. The CDR3 consists of 15 residues. CDR3 bases: TGTGCCAGCAGCAAGCCGGGACAGGGGTTTGGTACGCAGTATTTT. It codes for CASSKPGQGFGTQYF.

This clone was found once. The gene calls are TRBV2 and TRBJ1-2; 9 bases are shared with TRBD1. Germline V gene sequence: CDR1 SNHLY, CDR2 FYNNEI. V was clipped by 1 base and J by 3 bases; unmatched bases: 9. The CDR3 has 17 amino acids. The CDR3 DNA follows: TGTGCCAGCAGTGAAGGGGACAGGGTTGGCGTTTACTATGGCTACACCTTC. This gives the protein CASSEGDRVGVYYGYTF.

The V and J genes are TRBV4-2 and TRBJ2-1, with D hard to call. The CDR3 has 14 residues. Trimming took 0 bases from V and 7 from J, leaving 10 bases between them. In germline, CDR1 is LGHNA, CDR2 YNFKEQ. CDR3 nucleotide sequence: TGTGCCAGCAGCCAAGATCTACCGATAAATGAGCAGTTCTTC. Protein sequence: CASSQDLPINEQFF.

This chain connects TRBV7-9 to TRBJ2-7; 8 bases match TRBD2. The CDR3 is 13 residues long. Unmatched junction bases numbered 5, after V lost 4 bases and J lost 6 bases. Germline V gene sequence: CDR1 SEHNR, CDR2 FQNEAQ (reference sequence). The chain's CDR3 is CASSSSGGSEQYF. The CDR3 DNA sequence: TGTGCCAGCAGCTCCAGCGGGGGCTCCGAGCAGTACTTC.

V is TRBV5-1 and J is TRBJ2-3, with TRBD2 identical over 8 bases. This CDR3 contains 17 residues. The V gene's germline CDR1 is SGHRS and CDR2 YFSETQ. The ends lost 4 bases at V and 4 bases at J; junction bases unmatched: 14. The CDR3 reads CASSPAYGREVADTQYF. Here the CDR3 DNA reads TGCGCCAGCAGCCCGGCCTATGGGCGGGAGGTAGCAGATACGCAGTATTTT.

The chain couples TRBV11-2 to TRBJ2-1; the match to TRBD2 covers 11 bases. Germline trimming cut 5 bases from V and 4 bases from J; bases unmatched to any gene: 4. CDR3 length: 15 amino acids. The V gene's germline CDR1 is SGHAT and CDR2 FQNNGV. This CDR3 reads CASSPTSGSYNEQFF. CDR3 nucleotides: TGTGCCAGCAGCCCTACTAGCGGGAGTTACAATGAGCAGTTCTTC.

The chain links TRBV11-2 to TRBJ2-3; TRBD1 might be the D (5 bases). The germline CDR1 and CDR2 sequences are SGHAT and FQNNGV. Trimming removed 3 bases from V and 4 bases from J, with 11 bases in between. The CDR3 consists of 14 residues. CDR3 amino acids: CASSLDILADTQYF. The CDR3 nucleotides are TGTGCCAGCAGCTTGGACATATTGGCAGATACGCAGTATTTT.

The chain links TRBV14 to TRBJ1-1; D is perhaps TRBD1 (6 bases). Trimming took 2 bases from V and 4 from J, leaving 8 bases between them. Germline values: CDR1 SGHDN, CDR2 FVKESK. The CDR3 is 13 amino acids. The CDR3 DNA reads as TGTGCCAGCAGCCAATGGGACATCACTGAAGCTTTCTTT. This sequence encodes CASSQWDITEAFF. The full variable domain, rest sourced from reference TRBV14 and TRBJ1-1, is EAGVTQFPSHSVIEKGQTVTLRCDPISGHDNLYWYRRVMGKEIKFLLHFVKESKQDESGMPNNRFLAERTGGTYSTLKVQPAELEDSGVYFCASSQWDITEAFFGQGTRLTVV.

The chain combines TRBV30 with TRBJ2-7, with TRBD1 as a possible D gene (5 bases). The CDR3 runs 14 residues. V lost 0 bases, J lost 0 bases, and 9 bases lay in between. CDR1 GTSNPN and CDR2 SVGIG come from the germline V gene (reference sequence). CDR3 coding DNA: TGTGCCTGGAGTGTAAAACAGGCCTCCTACGAGCAGTACTTC. This translates into CAWSVKQASYEQYF.

This chain links TRBV7-9 with TRBJ2-7, with D perhaps given as TRBD1 or TRBD2 (5 bases each). CDR1 is SEHNR, CDR2 FQNEAQ, per germline (reference sequence). With 2 bases removed from V and 0 bases from J, the gap between germline ends came to 14 bases. This CDR3 region has 16 residues. The CDR3 DNA reads as TGTGCCAGCAGCTTAAGGACGTCGAGGGGCTCCTACGAGCAGTACTTC. It specifies CASSLRTSRGSYEQYF.